The text below deals with one TCR beta chain. The antigen remains unidentified. The protocol was immunoSEQ multiplex PCR, while the TCRdb copy is restricted to in-frame clones and leaves out a portion. The profile shows millions of clones, 85% to 95% of them singletons. The CDR3 length is 18 residues. Germline assignment: CDR1 LGHNA and CDR2 YNFKEQ. Trimming took 2 bases from V and 4 from J; bases not matched to a gene: 10. The record originates from a study of shared clonotypes between healthy human individuals. Whole-study findings and limits: What naive subsets generally showed was a larger estimated richness than memory subsets showed.

This TCR came from a man between 18 and 29 years old in good health. J is TRBJ2-3 and V is TRBV4-2, with TRBD2 matching over 12 bases. Sequencing was carried out using naive CD4+ T cells sorted from blood. As to subset: CD45RA+ positively selected. CDR3 in DNA: TGTGCCAGCAGCCAAAATAGAGGGACTAGCGGGCAGTCAGATACGCAGTATTTT. Translation: CASSQNRGTSGQSDTQYF.